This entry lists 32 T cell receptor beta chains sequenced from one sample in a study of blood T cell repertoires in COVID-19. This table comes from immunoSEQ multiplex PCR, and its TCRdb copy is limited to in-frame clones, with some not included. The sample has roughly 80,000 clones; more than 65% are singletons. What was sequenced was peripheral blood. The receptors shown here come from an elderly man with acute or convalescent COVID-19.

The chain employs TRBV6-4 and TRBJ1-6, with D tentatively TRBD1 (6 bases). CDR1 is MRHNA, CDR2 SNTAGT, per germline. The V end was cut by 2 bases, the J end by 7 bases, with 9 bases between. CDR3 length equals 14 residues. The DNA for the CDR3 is TGTGCCAGCAGTGACGGGGGCTACAATTCACCCCTCCACTTT. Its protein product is CASSDGGYNSPLHF.

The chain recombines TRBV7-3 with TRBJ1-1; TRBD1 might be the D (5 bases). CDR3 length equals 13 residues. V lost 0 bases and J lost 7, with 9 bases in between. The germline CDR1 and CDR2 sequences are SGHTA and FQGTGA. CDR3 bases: TGTGCCAGCAGCTTAACGTCAAGGGGTGAAGCTTTCTTT. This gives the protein CASSLTSRGEAFF. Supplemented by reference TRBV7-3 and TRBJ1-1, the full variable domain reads GAGVSQTPSNKVTEKGKYVELRCDPISGHTALYWYRQSLGQGPEFLIYFQGTGAADDSGLPNDRFFAVRPEGSVSTLKIQRTERGDSAVYLCASSLTSRGEAFFGQGTRLTVV.

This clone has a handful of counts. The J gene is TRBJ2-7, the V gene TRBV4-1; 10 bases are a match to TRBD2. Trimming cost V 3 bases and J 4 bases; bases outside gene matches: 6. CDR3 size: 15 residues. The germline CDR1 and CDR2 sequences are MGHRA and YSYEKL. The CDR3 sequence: CASSQLLAGLYEQYF. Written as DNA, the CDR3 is TGCGCCAGCAGCCAGCTACTAGCGGGGCTGTACGAGCAGTACTTC.

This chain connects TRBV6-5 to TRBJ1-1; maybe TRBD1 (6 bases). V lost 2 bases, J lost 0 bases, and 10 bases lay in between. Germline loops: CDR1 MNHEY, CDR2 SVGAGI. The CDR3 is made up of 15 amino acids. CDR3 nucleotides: TGTGCCAGCAGTTACGGGACAAAGATGAACACTGAAGCTTTCTTT. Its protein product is CASSYGTKMNTEAFF.

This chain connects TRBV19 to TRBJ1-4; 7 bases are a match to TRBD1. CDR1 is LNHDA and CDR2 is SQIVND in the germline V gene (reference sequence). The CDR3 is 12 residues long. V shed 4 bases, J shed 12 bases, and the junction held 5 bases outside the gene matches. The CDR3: CASSKGQRELFF. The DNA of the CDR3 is TGTGCCAGTAGTAAGGGACAGAGGGAACTGTTTTTT.

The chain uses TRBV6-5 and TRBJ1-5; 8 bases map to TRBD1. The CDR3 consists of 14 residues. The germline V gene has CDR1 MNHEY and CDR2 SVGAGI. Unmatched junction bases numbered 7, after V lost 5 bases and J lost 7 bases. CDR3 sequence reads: CASSTSGGRQPQHF. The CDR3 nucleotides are TGTGCCAGCAGTACCTCAGGGGGCAGACAGCCCCAGCATTTT.

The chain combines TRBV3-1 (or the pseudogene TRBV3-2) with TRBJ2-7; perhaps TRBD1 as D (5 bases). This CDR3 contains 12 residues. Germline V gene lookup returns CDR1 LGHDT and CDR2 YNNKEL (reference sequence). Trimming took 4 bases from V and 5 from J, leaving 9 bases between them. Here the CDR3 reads CASSLIRDEQYF. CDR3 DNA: TGTGCCAGCAGCCTTATCAGGGACGAGCAGTACTTC.

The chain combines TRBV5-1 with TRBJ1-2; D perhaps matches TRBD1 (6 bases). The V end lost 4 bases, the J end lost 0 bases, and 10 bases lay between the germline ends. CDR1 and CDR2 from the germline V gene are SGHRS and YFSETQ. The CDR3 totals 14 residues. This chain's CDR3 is CASSRDTANYGYTF. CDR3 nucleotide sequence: TGCGCCAGCAGCCGGGACACTGCTAACTATGGCTACACCTTC.

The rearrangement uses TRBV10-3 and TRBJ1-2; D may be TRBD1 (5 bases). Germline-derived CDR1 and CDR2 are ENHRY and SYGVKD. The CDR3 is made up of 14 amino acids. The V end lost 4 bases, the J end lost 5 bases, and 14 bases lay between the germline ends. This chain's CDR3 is CAISGQGGGYGYTF. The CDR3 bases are TGTGCCATCAGTGGGCAGGGTGGTGGGTATGGCTACACCTTC.

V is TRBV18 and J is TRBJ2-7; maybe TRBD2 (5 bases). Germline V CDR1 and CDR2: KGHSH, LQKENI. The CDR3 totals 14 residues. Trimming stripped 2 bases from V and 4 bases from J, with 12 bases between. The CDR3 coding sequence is TGTGCCAGCTCACCATCGGGGTCGCAGTACGAGCAGTACTTC. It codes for CASSPSGSQYEQYF.

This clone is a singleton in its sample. CDR3 sequence: CAWNGQGAFYEQYF. The CDR3 DNA reads TGTGCCTGGAATGGACAGGGGGCTTTCTACGAGCAGTACTTC. The chain carries TRBV30 and TRBJ2-7; TRBD1 aligns across 11 bases. Per germline, CDR1 GTSNPN and CDR2 SVGIG (reference sequence). This CDR3 has 14 residues. After removal of 4 bases from V and 3 bases from J, the junction contained 5 bases not matched to a gene.

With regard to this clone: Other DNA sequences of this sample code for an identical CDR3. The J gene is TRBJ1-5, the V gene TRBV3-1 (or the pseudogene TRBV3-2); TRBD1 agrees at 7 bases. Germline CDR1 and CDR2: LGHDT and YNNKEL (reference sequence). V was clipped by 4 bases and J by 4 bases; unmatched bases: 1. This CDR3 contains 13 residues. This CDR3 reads CASSRQGNQPQHF. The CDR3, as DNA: TGTGCCAGCAGCCGACAGGGAAATCAGCCCCAGCATTTT.

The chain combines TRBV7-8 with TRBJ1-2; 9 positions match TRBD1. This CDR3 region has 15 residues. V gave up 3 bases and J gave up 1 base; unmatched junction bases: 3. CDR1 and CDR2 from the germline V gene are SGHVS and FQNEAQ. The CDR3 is CASSLGQGYNYGYTF. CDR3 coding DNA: TGTGCCAGCAGCTTGGGACAGGGCTATAACTATGGCTACACCTTC.

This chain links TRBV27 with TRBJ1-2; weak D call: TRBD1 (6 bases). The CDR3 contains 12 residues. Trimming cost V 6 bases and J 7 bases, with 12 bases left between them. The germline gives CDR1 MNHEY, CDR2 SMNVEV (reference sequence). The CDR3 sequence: CASSPQGRGYTF. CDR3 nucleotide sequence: TGTGCCAGCAGCCCTCAGGGGCGTGGCTACACCTTC.

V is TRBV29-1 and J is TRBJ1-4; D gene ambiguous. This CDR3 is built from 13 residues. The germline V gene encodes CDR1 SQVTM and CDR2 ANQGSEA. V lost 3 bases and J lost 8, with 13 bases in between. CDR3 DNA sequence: TGCAGCGTTGATTCCGGAGGCGGCGAAAAACTGTTTTTT. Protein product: CSVDSGGGEKLFF.

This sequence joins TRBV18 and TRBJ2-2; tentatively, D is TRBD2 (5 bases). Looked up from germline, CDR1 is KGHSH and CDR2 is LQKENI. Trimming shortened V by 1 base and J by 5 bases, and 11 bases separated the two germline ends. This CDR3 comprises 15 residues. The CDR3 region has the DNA TGTGCCAGCTCACCACGAATCCCGGGAACCGGGGAGCTGTTTTTT. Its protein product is CASSPRIPGTGELFF.

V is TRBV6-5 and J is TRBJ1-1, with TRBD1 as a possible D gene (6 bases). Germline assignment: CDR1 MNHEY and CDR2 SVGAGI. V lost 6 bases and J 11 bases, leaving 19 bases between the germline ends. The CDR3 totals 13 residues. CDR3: CASRRGSGARAFF. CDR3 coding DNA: TGTGCCAGCAGAAGGGGGTCAGGGGCGCGGGCTTTCTTT.

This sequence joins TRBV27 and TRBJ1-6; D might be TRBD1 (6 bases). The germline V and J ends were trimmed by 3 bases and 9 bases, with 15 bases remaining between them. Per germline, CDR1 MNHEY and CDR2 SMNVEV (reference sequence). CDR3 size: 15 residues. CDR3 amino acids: CASSFGQGSGSPLHF. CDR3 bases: TGTGCCAGCAGTTTTGGGCAGGGGAGTGGTTCACCCCTCCACTTT.

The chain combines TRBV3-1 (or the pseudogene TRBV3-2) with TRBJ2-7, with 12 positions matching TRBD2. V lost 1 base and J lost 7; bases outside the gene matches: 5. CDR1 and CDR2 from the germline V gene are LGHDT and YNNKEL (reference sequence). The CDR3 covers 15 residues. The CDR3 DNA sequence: TGTGCCAGCAGCCAAGCTAGCGGGGGGGCTGAAGAGCAGTACTTC. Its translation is CASSQASGGAEEQYF.

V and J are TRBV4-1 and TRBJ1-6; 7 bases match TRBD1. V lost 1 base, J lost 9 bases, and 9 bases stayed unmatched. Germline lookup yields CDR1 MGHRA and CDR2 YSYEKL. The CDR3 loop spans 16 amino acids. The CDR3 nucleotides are TGCGCCAGCAGCCAAGTCTCCCGGGACAGATCTTCACCCCTCCACTTT. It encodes CASSQVSRDRSSPLHF.

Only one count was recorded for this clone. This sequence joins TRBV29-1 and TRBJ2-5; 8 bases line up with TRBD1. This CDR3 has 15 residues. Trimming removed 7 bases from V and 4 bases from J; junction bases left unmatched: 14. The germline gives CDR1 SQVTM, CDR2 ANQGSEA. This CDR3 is CSELTQGARGETQYF. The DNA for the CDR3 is TGCAGCGAATTGACTCAGGGGGCAAGGGGAGAGACCCAGTACTTC.

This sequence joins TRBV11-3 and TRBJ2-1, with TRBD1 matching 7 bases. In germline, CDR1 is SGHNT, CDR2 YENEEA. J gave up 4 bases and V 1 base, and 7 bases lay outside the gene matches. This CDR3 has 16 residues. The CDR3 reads CASSLGIGQAYNEQFF. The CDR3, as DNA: TGTGCCAGCAGCTTAGGTATCGGACAGGCTTACAATGAGCAGTTCTTC.

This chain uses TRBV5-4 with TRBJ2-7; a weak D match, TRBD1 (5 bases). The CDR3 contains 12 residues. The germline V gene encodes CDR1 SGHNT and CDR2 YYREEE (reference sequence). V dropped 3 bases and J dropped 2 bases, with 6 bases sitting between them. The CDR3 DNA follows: TGTGCCAGCAGCTCGGACACCTACGAGCAGTACTTC. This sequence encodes CASSSDTYEQYF.

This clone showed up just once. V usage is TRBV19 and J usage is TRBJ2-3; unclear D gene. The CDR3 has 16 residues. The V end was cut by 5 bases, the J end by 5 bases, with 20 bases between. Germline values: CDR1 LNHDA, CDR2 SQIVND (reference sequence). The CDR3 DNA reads TGTGCCAGTAGTGAGCGACCCATCGAGCCTTTAGATACGCAGTATTTT. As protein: CASSERPIEPLDTQYF.

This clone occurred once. The CDR3 spells CASSLLTGNYGYTF. CDR3 nucleotide sequence: TGCGCCAGCAGCTTACTGACAGGGAACTATGGCTACACCTTC. The chain joins TRBV5-1 to TRBJ1-2; 7 bases fit TRBD1. This CDR3 region has 14 residues. Per the germline V gene, CDR1 is SGHRS and CDR2 is YFSETQ. Trimming took 2 bases from V and 2 from J; bases not matched to a gene: 3.

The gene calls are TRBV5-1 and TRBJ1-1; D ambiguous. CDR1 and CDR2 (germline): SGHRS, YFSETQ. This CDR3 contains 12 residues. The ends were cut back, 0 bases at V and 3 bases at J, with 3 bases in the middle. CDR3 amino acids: CASSLGDTEAFF. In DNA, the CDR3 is TGCGCCAGCAGCTTGGGAGACACTGAAGCTTTCTTT.

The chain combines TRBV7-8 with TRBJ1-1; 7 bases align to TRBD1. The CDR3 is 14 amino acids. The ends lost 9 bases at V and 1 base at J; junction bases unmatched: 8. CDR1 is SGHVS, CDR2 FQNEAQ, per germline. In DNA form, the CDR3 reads TGTGCCAGTGCCAGGGACAGAGAGAACACTGAAGCTTTCTTT. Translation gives CASARDRENTEAFF. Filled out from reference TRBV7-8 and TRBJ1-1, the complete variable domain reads GAGVSQSPRYKVAKRGQDVALRCDPISGHVSLFWYQQALGQGPEFLTYFQNEAQLDKSGLPSDRFFAERPEGSVSTLKIQRTQQEDSAVYLCASARDRENTEAFFGQGTRLTVV.

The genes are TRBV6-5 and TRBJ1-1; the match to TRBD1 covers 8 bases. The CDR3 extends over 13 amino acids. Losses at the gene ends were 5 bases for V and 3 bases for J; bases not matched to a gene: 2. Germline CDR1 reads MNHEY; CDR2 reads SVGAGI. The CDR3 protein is CASSLGQDTEAFF. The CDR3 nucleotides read TGTGCCAGCAGTCTGGGACAGGACACTGAAGCTTTCTTT.

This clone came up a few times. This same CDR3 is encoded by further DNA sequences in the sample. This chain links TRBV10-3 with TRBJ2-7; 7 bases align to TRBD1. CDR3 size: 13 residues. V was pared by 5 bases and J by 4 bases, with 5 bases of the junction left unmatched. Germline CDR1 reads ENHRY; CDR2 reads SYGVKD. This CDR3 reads CAISRDREYEQYF. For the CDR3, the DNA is TGTGCCATCAGTAGGGACAGAGAGTACGAGCAGTACTTC.

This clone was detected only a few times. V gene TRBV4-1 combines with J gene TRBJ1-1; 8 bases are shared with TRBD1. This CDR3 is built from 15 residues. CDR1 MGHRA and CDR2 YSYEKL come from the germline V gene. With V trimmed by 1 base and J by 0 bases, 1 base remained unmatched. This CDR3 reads CASSQGQGMNTEAFF. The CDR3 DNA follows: TGCGCCAGCAGCCAAGGACAGGGGATGAACACTGAAGCTTTCTTT.

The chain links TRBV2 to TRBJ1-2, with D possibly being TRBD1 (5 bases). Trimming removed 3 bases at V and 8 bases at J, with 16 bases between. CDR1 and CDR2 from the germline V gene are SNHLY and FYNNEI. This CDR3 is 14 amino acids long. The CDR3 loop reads CASSDGQGIEGYTF. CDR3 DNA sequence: TGTGCCAGCAGTGATGGCCAGGGAATAGAGGGCTACACCTTC.

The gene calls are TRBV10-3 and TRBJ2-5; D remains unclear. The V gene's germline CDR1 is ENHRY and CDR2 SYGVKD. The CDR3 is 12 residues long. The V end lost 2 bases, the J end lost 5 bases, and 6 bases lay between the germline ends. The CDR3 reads CAISEPQETQYF. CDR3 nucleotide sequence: TGTGCCATCAGTGAGCCACAGGAGACCCAGTACTTC.